These 4 T cell receptor beta chains share one sample of origin, sequenced in a study of T cells in women clearing cervical HPV infection. Produced via immunoSEQ multiplex PCR; TCRdb's table is partial and in-frame only. This sample's table has about 40,000 clones. Material: blood buffy coat. The receptors shown here come from a woman between 18 and 70 years old with a cervical HPV16 infection that either progressed to CIN3+ or cleared (not recorded which).

Remarks on this clone: The CDR3 end is not reached by the read, which stops 3 residues before it; the germline J gene fills it in. The chain has TRBV6-2 or TRBV6-3 and TRBJ2-7; TRBD1 matches 7 bases. V shed 9 bases, J shed 2 bases, and the junction held 1 base outside the gene matches. This CDR3 region has 11 residues. The germline V gene encodes CDR1 MNHEY and CDR2 SVGEGT. The sequenced CDR3 bases are TGTGCCAGTCAGGGGGCCTACGAG. It encodes CASQGAYE. The entire CDR3 protein reads CASQGAYEQYF.

As to this clone: The CDR3 extends 3 residues past the end of the read, so its final part is completed from the germline J gene. The chain combines TRBV29-1 with TRBJ1-6; 10 positions match TRBD1. Trimming removed 7 bases from V and 9 bases from J; junction bases left unmatched: 9. The CDR3 is 14 residues long. Germline V CDR1 and CDR2: SQVTM, ANQGSEA. CDR3 sequence: CSAQTGGLTSPLHF. The sequenced part of the CDR3 DNA is TGCAGCGCCCAGACAGGGGGCTTGACTTCACCC.

A word on this clone: The CDR3 end falls 3 residues outside the read, so it is completed with the germline J gene. V is TRBV18 and J is TRBJ2-3, with a possible D match to TRBD2 (7 bases). The CDR3 sequence is 13 residues long. CDR1 is KGHSH, CDR2 LQKENI, per germline. V was trimmed by 6 bases and J by 6 bases, leaving 13 bases between them. The DNA read from the CDR3 is TGTGCCAGCTCGCGGGGGCTAGGGGATACG. Translation gives CASSRGLGDT. The whole CDR3 region reads CASSRGLGDTQYF.

The CDR3 is CSARAEGGAGKETQYF. CDR3 bases read: TGCAGTGCTAGAGCGGAGGGTGGAGCGGGGAAAGAGACC. V gene TRBV20-1 combines with J gene TRBJ2-5, with TRBD2 matching 7 bases. The read ends 3 residues shy of where the CDR3 ends; the end is completed using the germline J gene. Trimming cost V 1 base and J 3 bases; bases outside gene matches: 11. The CDR3 totals 16 residues. In germline, CDR1 is DFQATT, CDR2 SNEGSKA (reference sequence).